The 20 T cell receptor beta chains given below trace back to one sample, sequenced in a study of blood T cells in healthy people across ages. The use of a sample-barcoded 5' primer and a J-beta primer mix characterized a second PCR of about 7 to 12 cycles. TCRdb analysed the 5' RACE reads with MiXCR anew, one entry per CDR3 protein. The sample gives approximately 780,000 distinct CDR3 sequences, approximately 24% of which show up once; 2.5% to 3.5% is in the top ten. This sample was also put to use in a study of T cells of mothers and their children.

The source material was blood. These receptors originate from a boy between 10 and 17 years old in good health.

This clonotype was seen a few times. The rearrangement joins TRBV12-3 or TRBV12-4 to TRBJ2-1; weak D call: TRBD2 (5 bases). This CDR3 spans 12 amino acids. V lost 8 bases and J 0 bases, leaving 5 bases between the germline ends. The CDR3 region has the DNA TGTGCCAGCGGGAGCTCCTACAATGAGCAGTTCTTC. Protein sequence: CASGSSYNEQFF.

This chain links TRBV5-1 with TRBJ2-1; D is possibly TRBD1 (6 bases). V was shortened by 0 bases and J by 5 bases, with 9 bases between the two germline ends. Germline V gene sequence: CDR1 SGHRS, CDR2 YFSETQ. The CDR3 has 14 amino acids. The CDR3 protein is CASSLGGQDNEQFF. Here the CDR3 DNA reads TGCGCCAGCAGCTTGGGGGGGCAGGACAATGAGCAGTTCTTC.

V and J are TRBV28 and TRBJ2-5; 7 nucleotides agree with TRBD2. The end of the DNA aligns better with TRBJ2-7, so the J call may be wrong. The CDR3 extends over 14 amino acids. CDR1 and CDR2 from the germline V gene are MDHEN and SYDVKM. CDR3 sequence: CASSLLGRAYEQYF. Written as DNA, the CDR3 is TGTGCCAGCAGTTTATTGGGGAGGGCCTACGAGCAGTACTTC.

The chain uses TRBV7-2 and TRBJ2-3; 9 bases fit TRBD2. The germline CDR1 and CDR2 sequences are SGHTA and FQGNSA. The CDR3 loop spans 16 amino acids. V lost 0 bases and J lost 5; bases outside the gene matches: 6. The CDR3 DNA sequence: TGTGCCAGCAGCTTAGCGGCGGGAGGGCCGATAGATACGCAGTATTTT. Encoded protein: CASSLAAGGPIDTQYF.

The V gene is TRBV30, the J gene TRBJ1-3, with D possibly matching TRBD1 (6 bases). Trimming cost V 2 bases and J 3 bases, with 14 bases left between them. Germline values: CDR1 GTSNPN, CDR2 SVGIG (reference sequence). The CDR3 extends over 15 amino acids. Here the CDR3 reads CAWSLRGSIGNTIYF. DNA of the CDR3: TGTGCCTGGAGTCTGAGGGGGAGTATTGGAAACACCATATATTTT.

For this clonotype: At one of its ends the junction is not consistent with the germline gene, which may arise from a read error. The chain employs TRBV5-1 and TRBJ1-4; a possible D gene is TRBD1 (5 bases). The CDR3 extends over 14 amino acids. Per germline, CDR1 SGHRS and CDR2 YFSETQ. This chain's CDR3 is CAGSFSGTNEKLFF. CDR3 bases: TGCGCCGGCAGCTTTTCAGGGACTAATGAAAAACTGTTTTTT.

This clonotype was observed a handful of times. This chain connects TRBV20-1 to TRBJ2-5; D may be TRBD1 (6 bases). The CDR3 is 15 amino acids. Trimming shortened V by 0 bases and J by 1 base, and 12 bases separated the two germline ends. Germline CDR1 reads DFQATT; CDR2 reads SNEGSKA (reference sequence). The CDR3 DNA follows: TGCAGTGCTAGAGAGGACAGAGAGATCCAAGAGACCCAGTACTTC. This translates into CSAREDREIQETQYF.

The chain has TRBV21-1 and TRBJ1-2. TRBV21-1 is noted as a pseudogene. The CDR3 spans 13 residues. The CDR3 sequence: CARLKGPNYGYTF. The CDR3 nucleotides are TGTGCCAGGCTTAAGGGCCCGAACTATGGCTACACCTTC.

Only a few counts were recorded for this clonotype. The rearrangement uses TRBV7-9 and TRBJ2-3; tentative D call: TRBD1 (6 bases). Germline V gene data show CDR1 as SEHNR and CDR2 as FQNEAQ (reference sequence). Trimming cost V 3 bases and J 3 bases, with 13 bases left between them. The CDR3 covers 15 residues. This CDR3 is CASSFRTANTDTQYF. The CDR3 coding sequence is TGTGCCAGCAGCTTCAGGACAGCGAATACAGATACGCAGTATTTT.

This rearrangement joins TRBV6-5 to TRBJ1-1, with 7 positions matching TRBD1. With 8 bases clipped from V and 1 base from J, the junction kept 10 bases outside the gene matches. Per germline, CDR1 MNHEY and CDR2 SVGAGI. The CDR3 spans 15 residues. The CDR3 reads CASRGQATPNTEAFF. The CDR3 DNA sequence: TGTGCCAGCCGAGGACAGGCGACACCGAACACTGAAGCTTTCTTT.

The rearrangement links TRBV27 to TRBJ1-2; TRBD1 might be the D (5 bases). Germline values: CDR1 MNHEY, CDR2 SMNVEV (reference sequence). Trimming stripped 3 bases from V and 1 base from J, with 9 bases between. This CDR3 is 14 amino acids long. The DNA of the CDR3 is TGTGCCAGCAGTTTGCAGAGGGGTAACTATGGCTACACCTTC. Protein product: CASSLQRGNYGYTF.

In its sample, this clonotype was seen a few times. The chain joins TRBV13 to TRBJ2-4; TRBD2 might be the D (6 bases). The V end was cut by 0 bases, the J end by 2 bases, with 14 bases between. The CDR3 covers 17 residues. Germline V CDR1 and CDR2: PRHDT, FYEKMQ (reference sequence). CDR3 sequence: CASSLGPGRDPKNIQYF. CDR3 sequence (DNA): TGTGCCAGCAGCTTAGGCCCCGGGCGGGATCCCAAAAACATTCAGTACTTC.

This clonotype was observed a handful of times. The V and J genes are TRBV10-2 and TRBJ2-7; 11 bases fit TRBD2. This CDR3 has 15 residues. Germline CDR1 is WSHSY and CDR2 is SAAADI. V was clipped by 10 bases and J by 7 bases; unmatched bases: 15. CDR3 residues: CATNLGLAGGREQYF. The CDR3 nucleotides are TGCGCCACCAATCTAGGTCTAGCGGGGGGACGGGAGCAGTACTTC.

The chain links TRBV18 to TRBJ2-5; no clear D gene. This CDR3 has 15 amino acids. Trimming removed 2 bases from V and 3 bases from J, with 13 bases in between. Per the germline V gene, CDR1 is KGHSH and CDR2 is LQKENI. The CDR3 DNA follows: TGTGCCAGCTCACCAAGGGCAGGCCCCGAAGAGACCCAGTACTTC. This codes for CASSPRAGPEETQYF. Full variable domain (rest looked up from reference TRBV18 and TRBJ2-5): NAGVMQNPRHLVRRRGQEARLRCSPMKGHSHVYWYRQLPEEGLKFMVYLQKENIIDESGMPKERFSAEFPKEGPSILRIQQVVRGDSAAYFCASSPRAGPEETQYFGPGTRLLVL.

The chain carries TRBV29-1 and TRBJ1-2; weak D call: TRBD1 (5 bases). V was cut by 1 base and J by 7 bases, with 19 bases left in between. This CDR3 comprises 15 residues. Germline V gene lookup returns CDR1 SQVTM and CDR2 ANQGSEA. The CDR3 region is CSVEGGPNGTGGYTF. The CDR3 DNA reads TGCAGCGTTGAAGGGGGCCCCAACGGGACGGGTGGCTACACCTTC.

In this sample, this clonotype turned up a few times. Here the CDR3 DNA reads TGTGCCAGCAGCTCATCTTCGCTTGGGGTGGAAAAACTGTTTTTT. Protein product: CASSSSSLGVEKLFF. The chain is built from TRBV7-9 and TRBJ1-4; D remains unclear. Trimming cost V 4 bases and J 8 bases, with 17 bases left between them. This CDR3 has 15 residues. Looked up from germline, CDR1 is SEHNR and CDR2 is FQNEAQ (reference sequence). Full variable domain (missing parts from reference TRBV7-9 and TRBJ1-4): DTGVSQNPRHKITKRGQNVTFRCDPISEHNRLYWYRQTLGQGPEFLTYFQNEAQLEKSRLLSDRFSAERPKGSFSTLEIQRTEQGDSAMYLCASSSSSLGVEKLFFGSGTQLSVL.

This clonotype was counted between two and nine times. The CDR3 nucleotides read TGTGCCAGCAGTTACTCAGGGCGCTGGGGCTACACCTTC. Translating gives CASSYSGRWGYTF. This chain uses TRBV6-5 with TRBJ1-2, with no clear D. Trimming shortened V by 0 bases and J by 8 bases, and 10 bases separated the two germline ends. CDR1 and CDR2 (germline): MNHEY, SVGAGI. The length of the CDR3 is 13 residues.

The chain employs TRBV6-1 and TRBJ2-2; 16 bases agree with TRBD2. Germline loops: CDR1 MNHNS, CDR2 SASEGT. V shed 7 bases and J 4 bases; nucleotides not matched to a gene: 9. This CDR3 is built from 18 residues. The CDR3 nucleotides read TGTGCCAGCAATACGGGACTAGCGGGGGGGCCGGTCACCGGGGAGCTGTTTTTT. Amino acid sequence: CASNTGLAGGPVTGELFF.

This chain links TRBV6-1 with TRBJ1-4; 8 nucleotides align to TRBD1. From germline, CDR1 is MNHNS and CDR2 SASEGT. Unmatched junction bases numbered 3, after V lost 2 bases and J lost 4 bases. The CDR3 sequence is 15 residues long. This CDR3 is CASSEWTGNNEKLFF. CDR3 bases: TGTGCCAGCAGTGAATGGACAGGGAATAATGAAAAACTGTTTTTT.

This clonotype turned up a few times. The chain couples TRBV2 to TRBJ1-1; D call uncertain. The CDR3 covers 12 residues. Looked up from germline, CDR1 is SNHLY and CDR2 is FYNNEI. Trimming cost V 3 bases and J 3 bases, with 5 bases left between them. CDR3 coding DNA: TGTGCCAGCAGTGATGGATACACTGAAGCTTTCTTT. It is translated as CASSDGYTEAFF.